A single sample gave rise to the 26 T cell receptor beta chains below, sequenced in a study of PD-1 blockade in classical Hodgkin lymphoma (dated by TCRdb to 2018 to 2020). Library prep was done by the immunoSEQ multiplex PCR assay. Held by TCRdb, this immuneACCESS table contains in-frame sequences only and omits some clones. Under half of the omission traces to an unresolved V gene where checked; the cause of the rest is unknown. The sample includes approximately 27,000 clones, with about four fifths observed a single time. The top ten clones comprise less than 20% of the sample. This specimen's time point label, per the study, means: cycle 4 day 1 (C4D1), after less than 7 weeks of nivolumab. Every trial patient had relapsed following autologous stem cell transplantation, and prior brentuximab vedotin exposure was what differed among cohorts A, B and C. Sequencing used peripheral blood mononuclear cells (PBMCs), obtained before the fourth cycle of nivolumab. These TCRs come from a human donor with classical Hodgkin lymphoma.

This chain connects TRBV29-1 to TRBJ1-1; 11 bases align to TRBD1. CDR1 SQVTM and CDR2 ANQGSEA come from the germline V gene. The ends lost 7 bases at V and 3 bases at J; junction bases unmatched: 1. CDR3 size: 12 residues. CDR3 region: CSGGQGDTEAFF. The CDR3 DNA reads as TGCAGCGGGGGACAGGGGGACACTGAAGCTTTCTTT.

The chain recombines TRBV6-5 with TRBJ1-1, with TRBD1 matching over 7 bases. With V trimmed by 4 bases and J by 1 base, 9 bases remained unmatched. The length of the CDR3 is 16 residues. The germline V gene has CDR1 MNHEY and CDR2 SVGAGI. CDR3 nucleotide sequence: TGTGCCAGCAGTTTACGGCGAAACAGGGGGAACACTGAAGCTTTCTTT. Its translation: CASSLRRNRGNTEAFF.

The genes are TRBV6-5 and TRBJ1-1; TRBD1 aligns across 7 bases. J was trimmed by 3 bases and V by 5 bases; bases with no gene match: 6. Germline lookup yields CDR1 MNHEY and CDR2 SVGAGI. The CDR3 is 14 amino acids. Written as DNA, the CDR3 is TGTGCCAGCAGTGAACAGGGGACTTACACTGAAGCTTTCTTT. Protein: CASSEQGTYTEAFF.

The CDR3 bases are TGTGCCAGCAGCCGGGGACAGGGGGGCACTGAAGCTTTCTTT. It codes for CASSRGQGGTEAFF. The genes are TRBV7-6 and TRBJ1-1; 11 bases match TRBD1. CDR1 is SGHVS and CDR2 is FNYEAQ in the germline V gene. Unmatched junction bases numbered 3, after V lost 5 bases and J lost 4 bases. This CDR3 is 14 amino acids long.

The chain employs TRBV6-4 and TRBJ2-3; D possibly corresponds to TRBD1 (5 bases). Trimming pared 2 bases from V and 2 bases from J, leaving 8 bases between. Germline loops: CDR1 MRHNA, CDR2 SNTAGT. CDR3 size: 14 residues. The CDR3 loop is CASSDGADTDTQYF. The CDR3 DNA sequence: TGTGCCAGCAGTGACGGGGCGGACACAGATACGCAGTATTTT.

The rearrangement links TRBV28 to TRBJ2-7, with D perhaps matching TRBD2 (6 bases). CDR1 is MDHEN and CDR2 is SYDVKM in the germline V gene. This CDR3 comprises 16 residues. Trimming pared 10 bases from V and 0 bases from J, leaving 22 bases between. The CDR3, as DNA: TGTGCCACCCTAGGGTGGAATAGCGGATACTCCTACGAGCAGTACTTC. This encodes CATLGWNSGYSYEQYF.

This sequence joins TRBV27 and TRBJ2-7; D assignment may be TRBD1 or TRBD2 (6 bases each). The V end was cut by 6 bases, the J end by 9 bases, with 21 bases between. The CDR3 spans 14 residues. Per the germline V gene, CDR1 is MNHEY and CDR2 is SMNVEV (reference sequence). CDR3 DNA sequence: TGTGCCAGCAGACCCGAGGGGGGCTTCTTTGGGCAGTACTTC. This encodes CASRPEGGFFGQYF.

The chain couples TRBV27 to TRBJ2-3; TRBD2 matches 10 bases. There are 18 residues in the CDR3. V lost 6 bases to trimming and J lost 0 bases; unmatched junction nucleotides: 12. CDR1 and CDR2 (germline): MNHEY, SMNVEV (reference sequence). CDR3 sequence (DNA): TGTGCCAGCAGGCAACTAGCGGGGTTGATTATGAGCACAGATACGCAGTATTTT. Protein sequence: CASRQLAGLIMSTDTQYF.

This CDR3 reads CASSRHGTDYGYTF. DNA for the CDR3: TGTGCCAGCAGCCGACACGGGACAGACTATGGCTACACCTTC. This chain connects TRBV6-5 to TRBJ1-2, with TRBD1 identical over 7 bases. The junction had 7 bases not matched to a gene; V was cut back by 6 bases and J by 3 bases. The CDR3 has 14 amino acids. From germline, CDR1 is MNHEY and CDR2 SVGAGI.

The V and J genes are TRBV10-3 and TRBJ2-5; D might be TRBD2 (8 bases). The DNA end is more similar to TRBJ2-7, so the J call may be wrong. Germline-derived CDR1 and CDR2 are ENHRY and SYGVKD. CDR3 length: 17 amino acids. The CDR3 loop is CAISESLAGQRSYEQYF. DNA of the CDR3: TGTGCCATCAGTGAGTCCTTAGCGGGACAGAGATCCTACGAGCAGTACTTC.

The CDR3, as DNA: TGTGCCATCGGGAGTAGCGGCGAGCAGTACTTC. It codes for CAIGSSGEQYF. This chain connects TRBV10-3 to TRBJ2-7; TRBD2 is a possible D gene (6 bases). The germline V gene encodes CDR1 ENHRY and CDR2 SYGVKD. The CDR3 extends over 11 amino acids. Trimming stripped 8 bases from V and 6 bases from J, with 11 bases between.

CDR3 DNA: TGTGCCAGCAGTAGAGGGACTCCCAAAAACATTCAGTACTTC. Translation: CASSRGTPKNIQYF. The chain combines TRBV27 with TRBJ2-4, with TRBD2 as a possible D gene (6 bases). The germline CDR1 and CDR2 sequences are MNHEY and SMNVEV (reference sequence). Trimming pared 5 bases from V and 2 bases from J, leaving 10 bases between. This CDR3 is 14 amino acids long.

The rearrangement links TRBV18 to TRBJ2-7; possible D gene TRBD1, 6 bases. Germline V CDR1 and CDR2: KGHSH, LQKENI. Trimming left V 3 bases short and J 7 bases short, with 16 bases between. The CDR3 loop spans 14 amino acids. CDR3 DNA sequence: TGTGCCAGCTCACCCCCAGGGGTGGGACGGGAGCAGTACTTC. Translating it yields CASSPPGVGREQYF.

There are a few counts of this clone. This rearrangement joins TRBV7-9 to TRBJ1-2; D remains ambiguous. V was cut by 1 base and J by 4 bases, with 7 bases left in between. The CDR3 sequence is 13 residues long. CDR1 SEHNR and CDR2 FQNEAQ come from the germline V gene (reference sequence). CDR3 protein: CASSLGGFYGYTF. CDR3 sequence (DNA): TGTGCCAGCAGCTTAGGAGGCTTCTATGGCTACACCTTC.

This sequence joins TRBV28 and TRBJ1-6, with D possibly TRBD1 on 6 matching bases. Germline assignment: CDR1 MDHEN and CDR2 SYDVKM. CDR3 length: 15 amino acids. The ends were cut back, 7 bases at V and 7 bases at J, with 17 bases in the middle. CDR3: CASNKGGALNSPLHF. CDR3 DNA: TGTGCCAGCAATAAGGGGGGGGCTCTGAATTCACCCCTCCACTTT. Supplemented by reference TRBV28 and TRBJ1-6, the full variable domain reads DVKVTQSSRYLVKRTGEKVFLECVQDMDHENMFWYRQDPGLGLRLIYFSYDVKMKEKGDIPEGYSVSREKKERFSLILESASTNQTSMYLCASNKGGALNSPLHFGNGTRLTVT.

Of note for this clone: Additional DNA sequences in this sample encode the identical CDR3. The chain is built from TRBV28 and TRBJ1-1; D may be TRBD1 (5 bases). The CDR3 consists of 15 residues. CDR1 and CDR2 (germline): MDHEN, SYDVKM. V was clipped by 3 bases and J by 2 bases, with 13 bases between them. The CDR3 DNA is TGTGCCAGCAGTTTTATCCTCGGGGGAAACACTGAAGCTTTCTTT. It encodes CASSFILGGNTEAFF.

J is TRBJ2-7 and V is TRBV18; 8 nucleotides align to TRBD1. The CDR3 has 14 residues. Germline V CDR1 and CDR2: KGHSH, LQKENI. V lost 5 bases, J lost 5 bases, and 8 bases stayed unmatched. This CDR3 reads CASSTLDRGDEQYF. The CDR3 coding sequence is TGTGCCAGCTCAACCTTAGACAGGGGCGACGAGCAGTACTTC.

The CDR3 nucleotides are TGTGCCAGCAGCATGTTCAGGGCCCGTACTGGGGCCAACGTCCTGACTTTC. It codes for CASSMFRARTGANVLTF. The gene calls are TRBV5-6 and TRBJ2-6, with a tentative D call TRBD1 (5 bases). V was shortened by 4 bases and J by 2 bases, with 16 bases between the two germline ends. CDR3 length: 17 amino acids. CDR1 is SGHDT, CDR2 YYEEEE, per germline.

This chain connects TRBV5-4 to TRBJ2-1; D unclear. This CDR3 contains 14 residues. Deletions cut 0 bases from V and 7 bases from J, with 11 bases between. Germline values: CDR1 SGHNT, CDR2 YYREEE (reference sequence). In nucleotides, the CDR3 is TGTGCCAGCAGCTTGGCGAGCGTTCCTAATGAGCAGTTCTTC. The encoded protein is CASSLASVPNEQFF.

This clone was seen once. The chain is built from TRBV7-2 and TRBJ2-3; tentative D call: TRBD2 (6 bases). The CDR3 is 15 residues long. Germline CDR1 SGHTA, CDR2 FQGNSA. V was pared by 1 base and J by 1 base, with 9 bases between. The CDR3 reads CASSLVSGGTDTQYF. CDR3 sequence (DNA): TGTGCCAGCAGCTTAGTGTCGGGGGGCACAGATACGCAGTATTTT.

The chain is built from TRBV7-6 and TRBJ2-3; TRBD2 matches 7 bases. With V trimmed by 5 bases and J by 1 base, 9 bases remained unmatched. The length of the CDR3 is 16 residues. From germline, CDR1 is SGHVS and CDR2 FNYEAQ. CDR3 coding DNA: TGTGCCAGCAGCCCCCAAGCCGCGGGGGGCACAGATACGCAGTATTTT. As protein: CASSPQAAGGTDTQYF.

This chain uses TRBV7-8 with TRBJ2-2, with D unclear. The CDR3 has 12 amino acids. Trimming removed 5 bases at V and 3 bases at J, with 4 bases between. Germline V gene data show CDR1 as SGHVS and CDR2 as FQNEAQ. This chain's CDR3 is CASSPYTGELFF. CDR3 DNA: TGTGCCAGCAGCCCCTACACCGGGGAGCTGTTTTTT.

This clone appeared a few times. The gene calls are TRBV5-1 and TRBJ2-6; D gene ambiguous. Germline V gene sequence: CDR1 SGHRS, CDR2 YFSETQ. The V end was cut by 2 bases, the J end by 2 bases, with 20 bases between. The CDR3 runs 19 residues. For the CDR3, the DNA is TGCGCCAGCAGCTTCCCTTTCCCAGCAAGTTTACCTGGGGCCAACGTCCTGACTTTC. Translating it yields CASSFPFPASLPGANVLTF.

This clone was observed a few times. This rearrangement joins TRBV6-4 to TRBJ1-1; unclear D gene. This CDR3 has 14 amino acids. V was trimmed by 3 bases and J by 4 bases, leaving 12 bases between them. Germline V CDR1 and CDR2: MRHNA, SNTAGT. The CDR3 loop reads CASSDTNRATEAFF. The CDR3 nucleotides read TGTGCCAGCAGTGATACCAATAGGGCCACTGAAGCTTTCTTT.

The chain recombines TRBV28 with TRBJ2-7; a possible D gene is TRBD1 (6 bases). Trimming shortened V by 8 bases and J by 4 bases, and 9 bases separated the two germline ends. The CDR3 length is 11 residues. Per the germline V gene, CDR1 is MDHEN and CDR2 is SYDVKM. CDR3 amino acids: CASQDRYEQYF. The CDR3 DNA follows: TGTGCCAGCCAGGACAGATACGAGCAGTACTTC.

The chain links TRBV7-9 to TRBJ2-5; D unclear. With 3 bases removed from V and 3 bases from J, the gap between germline ends came to 2 bases. This CDR3 spans 11 amino acids. The germline V gene has CDR1 SEHNR and CDR2 FQNEAQ (reference sequence). In nucleotides, the CDR3 is TGTGCCAGCAGCTTTAAAGAGACCCAGTACTTC. Translating gives CASSFKETQYF.